This paragraph covers one TCR beta chain sequence. As yet, its antigen is unknown. Until they underwent thyroid surgery, no patient had received any treatment. The sample comes from a study of metastatic and nonmetastatic thyroid tumors. Overall study findings and caveats: It was reportedly found that TCR beta diversity was significantly higher in malignant thyroid tumors than in benign nodules, a difference seen in both blood and tumor samples.

CDR3 length: 12 residues. CDR1 is SGHNT, CDR2 YENEEA, per germline. With V trimmed by 5 bases and J by 6 bases, 3 bases remained unmatched. As processed by the authors: The distant-metastasis classifier for papillary thyroid cancer was built from CDR3 differences across clinicopathological groups. Through MiXCR, TCRdb re-clonotyped the PCR reads. TCRdb, not the authors, supplied the V and J calls. The repertoire consists of 4,000 to 6,500 clones, with around 24% occurring once and the leading ten covering over 12%. Sequenced input: adjacent normal tissue. This TCR was recovered from a female donor with papillary thyroid cancer or a benign thyroid nodule (not recorded which). Some clones in this sample may be carry-over from other donors' samples. The chain links TRBV11-3 to TRBJ1-2; 7 positions match TRBD1. CDR3 nucleotides: TGTGCCAGCAGCAACAGGGGTGATGGCTACACCTTC. It translates to CASSNRGDGYTF.